Given below is one T cell receptor beta chain in context. These data are taken from a study of blood T cell repertoires in COVID-19. Study overall: The study drew acute and convalescent COVID-19 samples from the United States, Italy and Spain. In each case, the material was cDNA or gDNA derived from T cells, B-cell-depleted T cells, or PBMCs.

With 5 bases clipped from V and 9 bases from J, the junction kept 9 bases outside the gene matches. Germline CDR1 SEHNR, CDR2 FQNEAQ (reference sequence). The CDR3 spans 15 residues. Original analysis: Estimation of nucleated cell counts was performed using reference gene primer amplification. TCRdb's table, derived via immunoSEQ multiplex PCR, lists solely in-frame clones and lacks some. V, J and clone size derive from that table, while D and trimming were established from the DNA sequence. The profile shows about 170,000 clones, roughly nine tenths of them singletons. This sequence originates from a woman aged 80 or over in a cohort sampled during active or convalescent COVID-19. What was sequenced was peripheral blood. The chain is built from TRBV7-9 and TRBJ2-7; TRBD2 aligns across 14 bases. The CDR3 nucleotides are TGTGCCAGCAGCCCTAGACTAGCGGGGGGGCTCTGGCAGTACTTC. Translation gives CASSPRLAGGLWQYF.